This T cell receptor beta chain was sequenced for a study of T-cell reconstitution after alpha-beta-depleted transplantation in children. Study-wide findings and caveats: At the one-year point after transplant, T-cell counts and TCRbeta diversity were found to come mostly from T cells that had been newly produced. Several patients had high TCRbeta diversity at day 60; it came from surviving recipient T cells and thymic progenitors. About two months after transplant, alpha-beta T cells reportedly came from several hundred expanded graft clones.

CDR3 length equals 13 residues. From germline, CDR1 is LNHNV and CDR2 YYDKDF (reference sequence). The junction had 2 bases not matched to a gene; V was cut back by 2 bases and J by 8 bases. Preparation of the TCRbeta library used unique molecular identifiers. MiXCR was run by TCRdb on the PCR reads, yielding one entry per CDR3 protein. The table lists 200,000 to 250,000 distinct CDR3 sequences, about 7% of them singletons. Notes on this clonotype: As yet, its antigen is unknown.

The source material was PBMCs, sampled before TCRalphabeta/CD19-depleted stem cell transplant. The TCR comes from a boy younger than 10 with acute lymphoblastic leukemia, due to receive a stem cell transplant. The V call is TRBV15, the J call TRBJ1-3; 8 bases agree with TRBD1. The DNA of the CDR3 is TGTGCCACCAGCAGATCGACAGGGGACACCATATATTTT. Its translation is CATSRSTGDTIYF.